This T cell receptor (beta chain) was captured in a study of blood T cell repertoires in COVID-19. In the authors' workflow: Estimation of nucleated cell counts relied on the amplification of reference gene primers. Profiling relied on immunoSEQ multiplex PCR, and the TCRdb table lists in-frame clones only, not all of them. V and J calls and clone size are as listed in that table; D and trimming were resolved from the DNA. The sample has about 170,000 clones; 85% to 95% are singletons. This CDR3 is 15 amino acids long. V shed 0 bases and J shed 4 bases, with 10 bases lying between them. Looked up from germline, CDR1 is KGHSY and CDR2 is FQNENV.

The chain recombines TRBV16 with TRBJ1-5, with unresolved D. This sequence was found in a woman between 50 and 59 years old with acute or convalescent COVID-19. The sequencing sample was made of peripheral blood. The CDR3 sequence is CASSQSASENQPQHF. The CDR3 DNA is TGTGCCAGCAGCCAATCGGCCAGCGAGAATCAGCCCCAGCATTTT.